This T cell receptor (beta chain) was identified in a study of OX40 agonist ivuxolimab in advanced cancers. Overall study: At doses from 0.01 to 10 mg/kg, patients were given intravenous ivuxolimab every 2 weeks. Findings of the study overall: Specificity for antigen went undetermined in the expanded peripheral T cells. Individuals who were partial responders at 0.1-3.0 mg/kg had clonal expansion that ranked among the lowest.

Germline CDR1 reads PRHDT; CDR2 reads FYEKMQ (reference sequence). Trimming removed 8 bases at V and 3 bases at J, with 19 bases between. The CDR3 is 15 residues long. TCRdb keeps only in-frame clones here, not all; method: immunoSEQ multiplex PCR. The table has 60,000 or so clones, 70% to 90% seen once; the top ten hold roughly 13%. To note about this clone: Its specificity is not known.

Sampling times: baseline, cycle 4 day 1, cycle 7 day 1. This chain links TRBV13 with TRBJ1-2; TRBD1 might be the D (5 bases). The starting material was CD4+ or CD8+ T cells sorted from blood, obtained in a trial of the OX40 agonist ivuxolimab. This TCR came from an adult with an advanced solid tumor such as melanoma, head and neck, liver or kidney cancer. In DNA form, the CDR3 reads TGTGCCAGCTCTCTTTCAGGGCGTGCGGACTATGGCTACACCTTC. Its translation is CASSLSGRADYGYTF.